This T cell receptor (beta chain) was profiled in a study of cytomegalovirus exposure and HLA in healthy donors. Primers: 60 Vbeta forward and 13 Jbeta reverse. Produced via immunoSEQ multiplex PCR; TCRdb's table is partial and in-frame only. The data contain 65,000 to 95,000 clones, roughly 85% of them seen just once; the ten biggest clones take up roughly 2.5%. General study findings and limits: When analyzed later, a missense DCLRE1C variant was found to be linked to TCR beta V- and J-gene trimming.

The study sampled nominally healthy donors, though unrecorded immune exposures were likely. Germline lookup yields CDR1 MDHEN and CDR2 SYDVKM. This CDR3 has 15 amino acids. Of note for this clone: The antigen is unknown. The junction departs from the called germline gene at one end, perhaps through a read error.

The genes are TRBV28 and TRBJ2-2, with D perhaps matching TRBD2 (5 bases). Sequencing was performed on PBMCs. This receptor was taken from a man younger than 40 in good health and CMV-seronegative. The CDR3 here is CATSSSSAGAGELFF. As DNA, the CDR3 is TGTGCCACCAGTTCCAGCTCAGCCGGGGCCGGGGAGCTGTTTTTT.